The clone carrying this T cell receptor (beta chain) has ten or more counts. The antigen is undetermined. A second PCR, run for roughly 7 to 11 cycles, used a sample-barcoded 5' primer plus a J-beta primer mix. One entry per CDR3 protein results from TCRdb running MiXCR on the 5' RACE reads. The sample shows 800,000 to 950,000 distinct CDR3 sequences, 25% to 30% of them seen only once. CDR3 length: 15 amino acids. V lost 5 bases to trimming and J lost 0 bases; unmatched junction nucleotides: 7. Germline loops: CDR1 SGHRS, CDR2 YFSETQ. Total RNA amounts of at least 5 micrograms were extracted per sample. This record comes from a study of blood T cells in healthy people across ages. General study points: For the donors, CMV status was unknown and possibly confounded expanded clonotype changes. When set beside aged donors, long-lived donors presented more naive CD4+ cells and higher diversity.

The same sample was also studied in work on T cells of mothers and their children. From that report: Mothers yielded over 9.5 million CDR3 reads, children about 3.1 million each.

The clonotype originates from a woman in her 40s in good health. The gene calls are TRBV5-1 and TRBJ2-7, with TRBD1 matching 8 bases. The sample consisted of blood. For the CDR3, the DNA is TGCGCCAGCAGACCCGGACAGGGCTTCTCCTACGAGCAGTACTTC. The encoded protein is CASRPGQGFSYEQYF. The entire variable domain, with the rest obtained from reference TRBV5-1 and TRBJ2-7, is as follows: KAGVTQTPRYLIKTRGQQVTLSCSPISGHRSVSWYQQTPGQGLQFLFEYFSETQRNKGNFPGRFSGRQFSNSRSEMNVSTLELGDSALYLCASRPGQGFSYEQYFGPGTRLTVT.